This is a list of T cell receptor beta chains from one sample in a study of shared clonotypes between healthy human individuals. Sequenced by immunoSEQ multiplex PCR; TCRdb stores in-frame clones only, minus some. The table includes approximately 590,000 clones, around 95% detected once. Sequencing was carried out using naive CD8+ T cells sorted from blood. Every receptor here comes from a woman between 25 and 40 years old in good health. Both conserved end residues are part of each CDR3. Each record gives: CDR3 length, V gene, D gene, clone size, J gene, CDR3 DNA, CDR3 protein. The D gene is left open where the match is weak. The listing skips clone size in some rows; elsewhere it reads once, few, many or a size class.

16,TRBV19,TRBD2,NA,TRBJ2-1,TGTGCCAGTAGTATAGATGGAGCGGGATTTGGCAATGAGCAGTTCTTC,CASSIDGAGFGNEQFF
15,TRBV7-9,TRBD2,NA,TRBJ2-7,TGTGCCAGCAGCCCGAGTCCTAGCGGCTCCTACGAGCAGTACTTC,CASSPSPSGSYEQYF
13,TRBV15,TRBD1,NA,TRBJ1-2,TGTGCCACCGGTGGGACAGCAGTTGACGGCTACACCTTC,CATGGTAVDGYTF
16,TRBV2,TRBD2,NA,TRBJ2-5,TGTGCCGCCAAGGGGACTAGCGGGAGGAAGTTGGAGACCCAGTACTTC,CAAKGTSGRKLETQYF
13,TRBV28,NA,NA,TRBJ2-7,TGTGCCAGCAGATTAGCGGAATCCTACGAGCAGTACTTC,CASRLAESYEQYF
13,TRBV21-1,NA,NA,TRBJ1-3,TGTGCCAGCAGCAAAGTTAACGGAAACACCATATATTTT,CASSKVNGNTIYF
16,TRBV2,TRBD1,NA,TRBJ2-4,TGTGCCAGCAGGCAGACCGGGACAGGGGTCAAAAACATTCAGTACTTC,CASRQTGTGVKNIQYF
15,TRBV5-6,TRBD2,NA,TRBJ2-1,TGTGCCAGCAGCTTGCCTAGCGGGACCCACAATGAGCAGTTCTTC,CASSLPSGTHNEQFF
15,TRBV19,TRBD1,NA,TRBJ1-2,TGTGCCAGTAGTTCTCGGGACAGGCGGATGGATGGCTACACCTTC,CASSSRDRRMDGYTF
12,TRBV5-6,NA,NA,TRBJ2-1,TGTGCCAGCAGCTTGGCCATATATGAGCAGTTCTTC,CASSLAIYEQFF
16,TRBV5-6,TRBD2,NA,TRBJ2-7,TGTGCCAGCAGCTTGGCCGGGAGGGAGGGCGTCTACGAGCAGTACTTC,CASSLAGREGVYEQYF
16,TRBV11-2,TRBD1,NA,TRBJ2-5,TGTGCCAGCAGCTGGGTGAAGGGACAGAAAGGTGGGACCCAGTACTTC,CASSWVKGQKGGTQYF
14,TRBV11-2,NA,once,TRBJ2-7,TGTGCCAGCAGCTTATCAGACTTCTCCTACGAGCAGTACTTC,CASSLSDFSYEQYF
17,TRBV7-9,TRBD2,NA,TRBJ2-5,TGTGCCAGCAGCTTGCTAGCGGGACTCTTGGGGCAAGAGACCCAGTACTTC,CASSLLAGLLGQETQYF
12,TRBV7-6,NA,once,TRBJ1-3,TGTGCCAGCAGCTCCTTTGGAAACACCATATATTTT,CASSSFGNTIYF
14,TRBV2,NA,NA,TRBJ1-1,TGTGCCAGCAGTGGGGCCGACAAGAACACTGAAGCTTTCTTT,CASSGADKNTEAFF
16,TRBV7-8,TRBD1,NA,TRBJ1-1,TGTGCCAGCAGCCCTAAAATCCCAGGGGGCCGCACTGAAGCTTTCTTT,CASSPKIPGGRTEAFF
14,TRBV2,NA,NA,TRBJ2-1,TGTGCCAGCAGTAGAGCTAGCTCCTACAATGAGCAGTTCTTC,CASSRASSYNEQFF
16,TRBV4-2,TRBD2,NA,TRBJ2-7,TGTGCCAGCGGTAATGGGGCTAGCGGGAGCTTGTACGAGCAGTACTTC,CASGNGASGSLYEQYF
15,TRBV5-6,TRBD2,NA,TRBJ2-1,TGTGCCAGCAGCTACGGGACTAGCAACCACAATGAGCAGTTCTTC,CASSYGTSNHNEQFF
13,TRBV5-4,NA,NA,TRBJ2-7,TGTGCCAGCAGCTCCGATCGGAGTGAAGAGCAGTACTTC,CASSSDRSEEQYF
10,TRBV29-1,NA,NA,TRBJ1-1,TGCAGCGCCGAGGACAGTGAAGCTTTCTTT,CSAEDSEAFF
15,TRBV19,TRBD2,NA,TRBJ2-7,TGTGCCACCGCGTTCGGGCTAGCGGGAGGCTACGAGCAGTACTTC,CATAFGLAGGYEQYF
13,TRBV6-5,NA,NA,TRBJ1-4,TGTGCCAGCAGTTACTCGGGGTTTGAAAAACTGTTTTTT,CASSYSGFEKLFF
13,TRBV6-4,TRBD1,NA,TRBJ2-7,TGTGCCAGCAGTCTTGGACAGGGGTACGAGCAGTACTTC,CASSLGQGYEQYF
11,TRBV4-1,NA,few,TRBJ2-1,TGCGCCAGCAGCCAAGGGAATGAGCAGTTCTTC,CASSQGNEQFF
16,TRBV4-1,NA,NA,TRBJ2-3,TGCGCCAGCAGCAAACCGGGACCTCTGATGTTGGATACGCAGTATTTT,CASSKPGPLMLDTQYF
15,TRBV27,NA,NA,TRBJ1-1,TGTGCCAGCAGTTTATCTTTAGGCGGCAACACTGAAGCTTTCTTT,CASSLSLGGNTEAFF
14,TRBV13,TRBD1,NA,TRBJ1-1,TGTGCCAGCAGGGACAGGAGGGGGGCGACTGAAGCTTTCTTT,CASRDRRGATEAFF
14,TRBV21-1,NA,NA,TRBJ1-2,TGTGCCAGCAGTTCCAGGGGGCGCGTCTATGGCTACACCTTC,CASSSRGRVYGYTF
15,TRBV27,NA,NA,TRBJ2-2,TGTGCCAGCAGTGCCGGGACAAAAGGGACCGGGGAGCTGTTTTTT,CASSAGTKGTGELFF
16,TRBV27,NA,NA,TRBJ1-4,TGTGCCAGCAACCCCCGAGGGGTGGCACCTCGTGAAAAACTGTTTTTT,CASNPRGVAPREKLFF
12,TRBV6-4,TRBD2,NA,TRBJ2-3,TGCCGGACTAGCGGGACGGGGAATACGCAGTATTTT,CRTSGTGNTQYF
15,TRBV28,TRBD2,NA,TRBJ2-7,TGTGCCAGCAGTTGGGTCCGGGGGGGCTCCTACGAGCAGTACTTC,CASSWVRGGSYEQYF
15,TRBV6-4,NA,NA,TRBJ2-7,TGTGCCAGGCGGCGGGGGCAGGGTGTCTCCTACGAGCAGTACTTC,CARRRGQGVSYEQYF
12,TRBV28,NA,NA,TRBJ2-3,TGTGCCAGCAGTTTTTTACGAGATACGCAGTATTTT,CASSFLRDTQYF
12,TRBV6-5,NA,NA,TRBJ2-2,TGTGCCAGCAGTTACGACACCGGGGAGCTGTTTTTT,CASSYDTGELFF
17,TRBV4-2,TRBD2,once,TRBJ2-7,TGTGCCAGCAGCCAAGAGACCGGTAGCGGGAGCTCCTACGAGCAGTACTTC,CASSQETGSGSSYEQYF
16,TRBV5-4,NA,NA,TRBJ2-4,TGTGCCAGCAGCTTGTTGGGGGAGGGGGTCCAAAACATTCAGTACTTC,CASSLLGEGVQNIQYF
16,TRBV6-5,TRBD2,NA,TRBJ2-7,TGTGCCAGCAGTTACTCGATGCTAGCGGCCCCTTACGAGCAGTACTTC,CASSYSMLAAPYEQYF